Each of the 14 T cell receptor beta chains below was sequenced from the same sample in a study of T cells in Graves' hyperthyroidism and ophthalmopathy (dated by TCRdb to the late 2010s). The library relied on multiplex PCR. Sequencer: Illumina HiSeq 2000. The TCR beta CDR3 regions were amplified from RNA transcripts. For the first round of RT-PCR on the TCR CDR3, the HTBI primer set was used together with the Qiagen OneStep RT-PCR kit. The public sequencing data were trimmed at Q25 with fastp and processed into clonotypes with MiXCR by TCRdb, which kept only in-frame beta chains. A single entry per CDR3 protein holds the most common genes and DNA from its merged rows. In this sample the table shows about 350,000 distinct CDR3 sequences, approximately 15% of which occur a single time. The ten largest clones capture roughly 24% of the sample. The specimen was blood. All receptors derive from a woman aged 25 to 39 with Graves' hyperthyroidism.

This clonotype has a handful of counts. This chain joins TRBV20-1 and TRBJ2-2, with unresolved D. The length of the CDR3 is 12 residues. The ends were cut back, 2 bases at V and 8 bases at J, with 9 bases in the middle. Germline loops: CDR1 DFQATT, CDR2 SNEGSKA (reference sequence). CDR3 sequence reads: CSARLSVGELFF. The CDR3 DNA reads TGCAGTGCTAGATTGTCGGTGGGGGAGCTGTTTTTT.

This clonotype was found a few times. The chain carries TRBV20-1 and TRBJ2-3; 7 nucleotides agree with TRBD2. Germline V gene sequence: CDR1 DFQATT, CDR2 SNEGSKA (reference sequence). The CDR3 is made up of 15 amino acids. J was trimmed by 0 bases and V by 3 bases; bases with no gene match: 6. This chain's CDR3 is CSASHPSGSTDTQYF. CDR3 sequence (DNA): TGCAGTGCTAGTCACCCTAGCGGAAGCACAGATACGCAGTATTTT.

The rearrangement links TRBV6-1 to TRBJ1-5; D unresolved. V dropped 5 bases and J dropped 1 base, with 9 bases sitting between them. This CDR3 is built from 14 residues. CDR1 and CDR2 from the germline V gene are MNHNS and SASEGT. The CDR3 here is CASSFRSSNQPQHF. The CDR3 DNA follows: TGTGCCAGCAGTTTCCGCAGCAGCAATCAGCCCCAGCATTTT.

The V and J genes are TRBV12-3 or TRBV12-4 and TRBJ1-1; 9 nucleotides line up with TRBD1. V shed 0 bases and J 5 bases; nucleotides not matched to a gene: 1. This CDR3 is built from 14 residues. CDR3 in DNA: TGTGCCAGCAGTTTAGCAGGGACAGGGACTGAAGCTTTCTTT. Translated, it gives CASSLAGTGTEAFF.

As regards this clonotype: With a much larger clone just one base away, this may be a read error. The rearrangement links TRBV20-1 to TRBJ2-1; TRBD2 might be the D (7 bases). V shed 0 bases and J shed 9 bases, with 18 bases lying between them. In germline, CDR1 is DFQATT, CDR2 SNEGSKA (reference sequence). The length of the CDR3 is 15 residues. As DNA, the CDR3 is TGCAGTGCTAGAGATCGGTCGTGGGAGGGGGGTGAGCAGTTCTTC. Amino acid sequence: CSARDRSWEGGEQFF.

The chain combines TRBV20-1 with TRBJ1-6, with D possibly being TRBD1 (5 bases). The CDR3 runs 14 residues. V was cut by 1 base and J by 9 bases, with 13 bases left in between. Germline values: CDR1 DFQATT, CDR2 SNEGSKA (reference sequence). This CDR3 reads CSARGGSGGSPLHF. The CDR3 region has the DNA TGCAGTGCTAGAGGGGGCTCTGGAGGTTCACCCCTCCACTTT.

This clonotype was detected ten times or more. V is TRBV2 and J is TRBJ2-1, with TRBD1 identical over 11 bases. Unmatched junction bases numbered 6, after V lost 8 bases and J lost 3 bases. The CDR3 covers 15 residues. Germline V gene data show CDR1 as SNHLY and CDR2 as FYNNEI. CDR3 coding DNA: TGTGCCAGCGCGTGGGGGACAGGGGGCTACAATGAGCAGTTCTTC. Translated: CASAWGTGGYNEQFF.

A few counts support this clonotype. J is TRBJ2-5 and V is TRBV6-4, with 7 bases that match TRBD2. Germline V gene data show CDR1 as MRHNA and CDR2 as SNTAGT. This CDR3 has 15 residues. The J segment lost 2 bases and the V segment lost 5 bases, leaving 8 bases of the junction unmatched. CDR3 coding DNA: TGTGCCAGCAGTTACGGGTCTAGCGGTCAAGAGACCCAGTACTTC. This translates into CASSYGSSGQETQYF.

This clonotype was counted at least ten times. The chain combines TRBV10-2 with TRBJ1-1; D is ambiguous. V was trimmed by 3 bases and J by 10 bases, leaving 9 bases between them. The CDR3 sequence is 11 residues long. Germline V gives CDR1 WSHSY, CDR2 SAAADI. CDR3 amino acids: CASSEGRRAFF. In DNA form, the CDR3 reads TGCGCCAGCAGTGAAGGGAGGAGAGCTTTCTTT.

At least ten counts were recorded for this clonotype. The chain couples TRBV7-3 to TRBJ1-1; D is undetermined. Germline-derived CDR1 and CDR2 are SGHTA and FQGTGA. V gave up 4 bases and J gave up 1 base, with 7 bases separating them. The CDR3 spans 13 residues. This CDR3 is CASSSDGNTEAFF. DNA for the CDR3: TGTGCCAGCAGCTCGGACGGGAACACTGAAGCTTTCTTT.

This clonotype was seen repeatedly, ten times or more. The chain links TRBV28 to TRBJ1-1; TRBD1 might be the D (6 bases). CDR1 MDHEN and CDR2 SYDVKM come from the germline V gene. The CDR3 length is 16 residues. V was clipped by 6 bases and J by 0 bases, with 17 bases between them. DNA for the CDR3: TGTGCCAGCAGCGGGGACATAGGGGGTGTGAACACTGAAGCTTTCTTT. As protein: CASSGDIGGVNTEAFF.

This clonotype was seen repeatedly, ten times or more. The rearrangement links TRBV6-1 to TRBJ2-7; a possible D gene is TRBD1 (6 bases). The germline gives CDR1 MNHNS, CDR2 SASEGT. The CDR3 consists of 15 residues. With 2 bases removed from V and 5 bases from J, the gap between germline ends came to 16 bases. The CDR3 nucleotides are TGTGCCAGCAGTGAACGAGTGGCGACAGGTCACGAGCAGTACTTC. Its translation: CASSERVATGHEQYF.

There are many counts of this clonotype. The rearrangement joins TRBV2 to TRBJ1-2; D possibly corresponds to TRBD1 (5 bases). The V end lost 11 bases, the J end lost 2 bases, and 15 bases lay between the germline ends. The CDR3 has 13 amino acids. The germline V gene has CDR1 SNHLY and CDR2 FYNNEI. CDR3 in DNA: TGTGCCTCCGGCGGGAGGGACAACTATGGCTACACCTTC. The encoded protein is CASGGRDNYGYTF. The variable domain in full, with the rest retrieved from reference TRBV2 and TRBJ1-2, is EPEVTQTPSHQVTQMGQEVILRCVPISNHLYFYWYRQILGQKVEFLVSFYNNEISEKSEIFDDQFSVERPDGSNFTLKIRSTKLEDSAMYFCASGGRDNYGYTFGSGTRLTVV.

This clonotype was seen only a few times. This chain's CDR3 is CATSDLGQGNTGELFF. CDR3 nucleotides: TGTGCCACCAGTGATTTGGGTCAGGGGAACACCGGGGAGCTGTTTTTT. The genes are TRBV24-1 and TRBJ2-2; maybe TRBD1 (5 bases). The CDR3 spans 16 residues. The germline gives CDR1 KGHDR, CDR2 SFDVKD. The V gene lost 0 bases and the J gene lost 1 base, with 8 bases spanning the gap.